This T cell receptor beta chain is drawn from a study of blood T cell repertoires in COVID-19. In the study overall: The study drew acute and convalescent COVID-19 samples from the United States, Italy and Spain.

Using immunoSEQ multiplex PCR, the repertoire was profiled, and TCRdb retains in-frame clones only, with some absent. The sample records some 240,000 clones, 89% being singletons. Germline trimming cut 5 bases from V and 4 bases from J; bases unmatched to any gene: 14. The CDR3 runs to 17 residues. Germline lookup yields CDR1 SGHTA and CDR2 FQGTGA. Source material: peripheral blood. This chain connects TRBV7-3 to TRBJ2-3; 8 bases map to TRBD1. This clonotype was sampled from a woman between 40 and 55 years old who had recovered from COVID-19. The chain's CDR3 is CASSQKPWQGAADTQYF. The CDR3 DNA reads as TGTGCCAGCAGCCAAAAGCCCTGGCAGGGGGCGGCAGATACGCAGTATTTT.